This is a list of T cell receptor beta chains from one sample in a study of neurological immune-mediated disorders. MiXCR was run by TCRdb on the 5' RACE reads, yielding one entry per CDR3 protein. The sample shows about 59,000 distinct CDR3 sequences, approximately 25% of them seen only once. Specimen: PBMCs. These receptor sequences come from a man aged 60-69 years with HTLV-1-associated myelopathy (HAM/TSP). CDR3s include the opening cysteine and the closing phenylalanine or tryptophan. Clone size is not always given. Where it is, it says once, few, many or a class for expanded clones.

V	J	size	length	CDR3
TRBV6-6	TRBJ2-7	many	15	CASEGVSGWIYEQYF
TRBV10-3	TRBJ1-2	-	14	CAISPGQREDGYTF
TRBV30	TRBJ1-1	few	13	CAWMSERYAEAFF
TRBV20-1	TRBJ2-5	many	12	CSARVTSETQYF
TRBV5-1	TRBJ2-2	-	14	CASSLVGSRGELFF
TRBV27	TRBJ2-7	many	14	CASKYLADSYEQYF
TRBV7-8	TRBJ2-5	many	14	CASSLDGGRETQYF
TRBV27	TRBJ2-2	many	17	CASSLRGLARNTGELFF
TRBV29-1	TRBJ2-3	many	13	CSVTSAQTDTQYF
TRBV15	TRBJ2-3	-	17	CATSRDRALRVADTQYF
TRBV19	TRBJ1-2	few	13	CASSVGGIYGYTF
TRBV20-1	TRBJ2-7	many	13	CSASGRGIYEQYF
TRBV20-1	TRBJ1-1	many	14	CSARPQGWGTEAFF
TRBV15	TRBJ2-7	-	17	CATSGRGLAGITYEQYF
TRBV11-2	TRBJ1-1	-	13	CASSSNRSWEAFF
TRBV5-1	TRBJ2-7	many	17	CASSQFSGRGASYEQYF
TRBV6-4	TRBJ2-1	many	15	CASSRAGGTHNEQFF
TRBV5-1	TRBJ2-1	-	15	CASSLDSGLYNEQFF
TRBV5-1	TRBJ2-7	-	13	CASSTGTNYEQYF
TRBV20-1	TRBJ2-1	many	11	CSASSGKGQFF
TRBV20-1	TRBJ2-4	medium-sized	16	CSTGTSGSRAKNIQYF
TRBV20-1	TRBJ2-1	many	14	CSARDRVGYNEQFF
TRBV27	TRBJ2-1	-	16	CASSLLREGRIFEQFF
TRBV21-1	TRBJ2-5	many	15	CASSKALGIPETQYF
TRBV4-2	TRBJ1-3	many	17	CASSQATGSLSGNTIYF
TRBV20-1	TRBJ2-7	many	13	CSAPGTGSHEQYF
TRBV29-1	TRBJ2-2	few	13	CSVDSGYTGELFF
TRBV20-1	TRBJ2-1	-	16	CSARSPGLLRGNEQFF
TRBV6-6	TRBJ2-5	many	15	CASSYPSSGPETQYF
TRBV28	TRBJ1-4	many	15	CASSSSGQPNEKLFF
TRBV5-1	TRBJ2-3	-	15	CASSLAGPSTDTQYF
TRBV12-3/TRBV12-4	TRBJ2-1	many	15	CASSFPAGAYNEQFF
TRBV20-1	TRBJ1-6	many	12	CSASSGNSPLHF
TRBV12-3/TRBV12-4	TRBJ1-3	many	14	CASSFQGHGNTIYF
TRBV7-9	TRBJ2-5	few	13	CASRSREEETQYF
TRBV5-5	TRBJ1-1	-	14	CASSREGRNTEAFF
TRBV20-1	TRBJ2-7	many	14	CSVKDRGGSYEQYF
TRBV24-1	TRBJ2-2	many	19	CATSDSRTSGTSGTGELFF
TRBV20-1	TRBJ1-5	-	13	CSARGRPNHPQHF
TRBV15	TRBJ1-3	-	14	CSTSRDPGGNTIYF
TRBV6-6	TRBJ1-1	many	14	CASIPLRGRTEAFF
TRBV11-2	TRBJ2-2	many	14	CASSLAPEAGELFF